This T cell receptor beta chain was documented in a study of blood T cell repertoires in COVID-19. Across the study: Whether acute or convalescent, the COVID-19 samples came from the United States, Italy and Spain. T cells, B-cell-depleted T cells, or PBMCs provided the cDNA or gDNA that served as material.

Authors' processing steps: Amplification with reference gene primers provided the estimates of nucleated cell counts. Generated by immunoSEQ multiplex PCR, the TCRdb table keeps only in-frame clones and is missing some. From that table come the V and J calls and clone size; the DNA was used to work out D and trimming. The repertoire holds about 340,000 clones, with around four fifths as singletons. This CDR3 has 14 amino acids. V dropped 3 bases and J dropped 4 bases, with 11 bases sitting between them. Germline loops: CDR1 LGHDT, CDR2 YNNKEL (reference sequence). This sequence joins TRBV3-1 (or the pseudogene TRBV3-2) and TRBJ2-3, with a tentative D call TRBD1 (5 bases). Sequencing used peripheral blood. The sequence was collected from a man younger than 40 with active or convalescent COVID-19. The CDR3 region has the DNA TGTGCCAGCAGCCACGGACAAGCCCCAGATACGCAGTATTTT. Its translation: CASSHGQAPDTQYF.